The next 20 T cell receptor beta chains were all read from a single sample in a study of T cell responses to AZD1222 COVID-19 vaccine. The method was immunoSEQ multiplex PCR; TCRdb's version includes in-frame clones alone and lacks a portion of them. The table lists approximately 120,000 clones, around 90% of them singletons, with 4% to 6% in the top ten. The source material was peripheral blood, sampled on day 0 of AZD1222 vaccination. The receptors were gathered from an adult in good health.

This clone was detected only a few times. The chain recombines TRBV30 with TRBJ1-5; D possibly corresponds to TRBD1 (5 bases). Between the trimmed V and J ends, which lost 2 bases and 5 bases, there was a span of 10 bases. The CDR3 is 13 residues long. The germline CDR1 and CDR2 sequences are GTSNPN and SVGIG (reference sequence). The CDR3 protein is CAWSPGPHQPQHF. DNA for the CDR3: TGTGCCTGGAGTCCGGGACCCCATCAGCCCCAGCATTTT. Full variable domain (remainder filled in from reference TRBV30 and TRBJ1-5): SQTIHQWPATLVQPVGSPLSLECTVEGTSNPNLYWYRQAAGRGLQLLFYSVGIGQISSEVPQNLSASRPQDRQFILSSKKLLLSDSGFYLCAWSPGPHQPQHFGDGTRLSIL.

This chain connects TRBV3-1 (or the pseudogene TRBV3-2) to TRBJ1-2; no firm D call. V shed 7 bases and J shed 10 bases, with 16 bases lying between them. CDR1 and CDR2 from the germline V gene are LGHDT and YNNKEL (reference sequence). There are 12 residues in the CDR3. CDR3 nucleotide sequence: TGTGCCAGCAACGGGGAGGGTGGCCCCTACACCTTC. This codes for CASNGEGGPYTF.

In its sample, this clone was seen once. The DNA for the CDR3 is TGTGCCAGCTCACAACAGGGGGGCACTGAAGCTTTCTTT. Translation gives CASSQQGGTEAFF. This chain links TRBV18 with TRBJ1-1, with 8 bases that match TRBD1. The CDR3 sequence is 13 residues long. CDR1 is KGHSH and CDR2 is LQKENI in the germline V gene. V shed 4 bases, J shed 4 bases, and the junction held 2 bases outside the gene matches. The full variable domain, with the rest looked up from reference TRBV18 and TRBJ1-1, is NAGVMQNPRHLVRRRGQEARLRCSPMKGHSHVYWYRQLPEEGLKFMVYLQKENIIDESGMPKERFSAEFPKEGPSILRIQQVVRGDSAAYFCASSQQGGTEAFFGQGTRLTVV.

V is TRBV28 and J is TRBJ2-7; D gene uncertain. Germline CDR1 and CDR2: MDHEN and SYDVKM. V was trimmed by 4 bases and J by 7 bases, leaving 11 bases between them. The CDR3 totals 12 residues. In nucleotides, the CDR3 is TGTGCCAGCAGTTCCCCTGCTAGTGAGCAGTACTTC. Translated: CASSSPASEQYF.

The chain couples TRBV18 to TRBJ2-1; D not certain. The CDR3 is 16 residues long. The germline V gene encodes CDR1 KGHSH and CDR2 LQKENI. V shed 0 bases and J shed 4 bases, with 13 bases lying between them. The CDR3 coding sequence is TGTGCCAGCTCACCACCGGATACGGGCCGGTACAATGAGCAGTTCTTC. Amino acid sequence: CASSPPDTGRYNEQFF.

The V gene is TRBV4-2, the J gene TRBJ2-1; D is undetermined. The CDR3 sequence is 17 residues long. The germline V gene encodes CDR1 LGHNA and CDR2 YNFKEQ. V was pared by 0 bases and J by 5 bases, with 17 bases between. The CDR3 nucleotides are TGTGCCAGCAGCCAAGATGGAAGGAGTAGCTTCGACAATGAGCAGTTCTTC. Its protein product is CASSQDGRSSFDNEQFF.

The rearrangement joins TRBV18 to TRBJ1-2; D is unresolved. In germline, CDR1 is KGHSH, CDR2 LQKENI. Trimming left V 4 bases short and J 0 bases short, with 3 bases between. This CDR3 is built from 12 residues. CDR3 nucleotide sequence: TGTGCCAGCTCACGGGCTAACTATGGCTACACCTTC. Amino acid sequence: CASSRANYGYTF.

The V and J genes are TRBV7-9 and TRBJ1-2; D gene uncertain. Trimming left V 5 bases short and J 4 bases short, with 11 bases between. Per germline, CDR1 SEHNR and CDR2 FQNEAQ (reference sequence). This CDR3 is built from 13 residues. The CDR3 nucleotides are TGTGCCAGCAGCCCCGGCAGTCGCTATGGCTACACCTTC. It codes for CASSPGSRYGYTF.

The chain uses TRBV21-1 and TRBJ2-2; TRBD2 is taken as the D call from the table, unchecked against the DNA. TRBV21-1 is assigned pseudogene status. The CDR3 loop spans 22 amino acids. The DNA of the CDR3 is TGTGCCAGCAGCAAAAGCGCCAGACTAGCGGGAGGGCCGGACCCCTTCCCCGGGGAGCTGTTTTTT. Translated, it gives CASSKSARLAGGPDPFPGELFF.

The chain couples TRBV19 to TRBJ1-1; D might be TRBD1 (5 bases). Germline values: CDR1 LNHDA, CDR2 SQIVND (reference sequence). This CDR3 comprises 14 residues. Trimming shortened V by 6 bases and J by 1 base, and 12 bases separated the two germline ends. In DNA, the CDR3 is TGTGCCAGTAGCAGCAGGGTCTGGAACACTGAAGCTTTCTTT. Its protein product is CASSSRVWNTEAFF.

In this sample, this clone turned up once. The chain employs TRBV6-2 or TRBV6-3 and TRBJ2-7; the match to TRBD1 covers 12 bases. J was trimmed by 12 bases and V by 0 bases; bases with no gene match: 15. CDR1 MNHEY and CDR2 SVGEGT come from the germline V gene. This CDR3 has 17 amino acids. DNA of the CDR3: TGTGCCAGCAGTTACTCTGGGACAGGGGGCTTCTTTTCGACTATGTACTTC. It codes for CASSYSGTGGFFSTMYF.

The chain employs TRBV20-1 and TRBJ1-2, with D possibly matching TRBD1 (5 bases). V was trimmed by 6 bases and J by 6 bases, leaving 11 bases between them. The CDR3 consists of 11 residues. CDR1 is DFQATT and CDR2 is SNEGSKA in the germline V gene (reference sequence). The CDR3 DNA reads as TGCAGTGCCCCCGGCAGGGATGGCTACACCTTC. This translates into CSAPGRDGYTF.

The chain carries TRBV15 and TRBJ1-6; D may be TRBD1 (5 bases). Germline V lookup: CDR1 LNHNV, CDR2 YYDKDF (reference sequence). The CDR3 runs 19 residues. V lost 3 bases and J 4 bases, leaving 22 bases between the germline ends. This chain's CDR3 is CATSRSLGVAGRYNSPLHF. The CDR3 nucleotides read TGTGCCACCAGCAGGTCCTTGGGGGTCGCGGGACGGTATAATTCACCCCTCCACTTT.

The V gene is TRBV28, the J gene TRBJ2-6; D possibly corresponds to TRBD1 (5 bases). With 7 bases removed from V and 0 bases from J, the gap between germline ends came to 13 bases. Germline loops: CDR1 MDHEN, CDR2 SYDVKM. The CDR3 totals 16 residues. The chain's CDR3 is CASKRPDSSGANVLTF. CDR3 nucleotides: TGTGCCAGCAAACGCCCCGACAGCTCTGGGGCCAACGTCCTGACTTTC.

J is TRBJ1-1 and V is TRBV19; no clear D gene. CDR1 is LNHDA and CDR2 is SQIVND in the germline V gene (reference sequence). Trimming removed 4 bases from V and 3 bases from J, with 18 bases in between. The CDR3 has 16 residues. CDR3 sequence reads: CASSNRPGNVYTEAFF. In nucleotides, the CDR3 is TGTGCCAGTAGTAATCGACCCGGGAACGTCTACACTGAAGCTTTCTTT.

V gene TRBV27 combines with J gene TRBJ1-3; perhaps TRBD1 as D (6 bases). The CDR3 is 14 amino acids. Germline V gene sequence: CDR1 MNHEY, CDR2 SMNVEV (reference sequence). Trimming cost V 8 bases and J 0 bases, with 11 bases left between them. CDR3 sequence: CASRRGGSGNTIYF. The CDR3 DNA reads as TGTGCCAGCCGGAGGGGGGGCTCTGGAAACACCATATATTTT.

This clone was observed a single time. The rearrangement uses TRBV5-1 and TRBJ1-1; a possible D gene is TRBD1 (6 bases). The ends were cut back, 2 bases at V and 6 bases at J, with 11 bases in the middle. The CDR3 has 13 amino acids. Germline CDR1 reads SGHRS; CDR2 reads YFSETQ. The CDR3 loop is CASSLTGIAEAFF. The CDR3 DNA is TGCGCCAGCAGCTTAACAGGGATCGCTGAAGCTTTCTTT.

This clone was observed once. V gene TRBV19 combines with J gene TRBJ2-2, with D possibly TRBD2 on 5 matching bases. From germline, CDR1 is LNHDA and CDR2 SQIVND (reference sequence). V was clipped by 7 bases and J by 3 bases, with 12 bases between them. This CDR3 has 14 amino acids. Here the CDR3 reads CASTLEVHTGELFF. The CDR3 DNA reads TGTGCCAGTACCCTGGAGGTTCACACCGGGGAGCTGTTTTTT.

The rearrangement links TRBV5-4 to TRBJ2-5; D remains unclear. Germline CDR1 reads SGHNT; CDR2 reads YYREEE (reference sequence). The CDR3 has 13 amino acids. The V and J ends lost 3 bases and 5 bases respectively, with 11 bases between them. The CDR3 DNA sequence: TGTGCCAGCAGCTCTACCCTTGGGGAGACCCAGTACTTC. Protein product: CASSSTLGETQYF.

CDR3 residues: CASSLSLEETQYF. The DNA for the CDR3 is TGTGCCAGCAGCTTAAGTTTAGAAGAGACCCAGTACTTC. The V gene is TRBV7-2, the J gene TRBJ2-5, with no clear D. The length of the CDR3 is 13 residues. V was shortened by 2 bases and J by 3 bases, with 7 bases between the two germline ends. Germline V gene lookup returns CDR1 SGHTA and CDR2 FQGNSA.